Below, one T cell receptor (beta chain) is given with its context. The data belong to a study of blood T cell repertoires in COVID-19. Per the original methods: Nucleated cell number was recorded as an estimate derived from reference gene primer amplification. Repertoires were generated with immunoSEQ multiplex PCR, while TCRdb's copy carries only in-frame clones and drops some. The DNA was the basis for D and trimming; V, J and clone size are from that table. In the table there are about 120,000 clones, about 87% of which are singletons. The CDR3 is 17 residues long. CDR1 SGHTA and CDR2 FQGNSA come from the germline V gene. The junction had 7 bases not matched to a gene; V was cut back by 1 base and J by 9 bases.

The chain uses TRBV7-2 and TRBJ2-3; 16 nucleotides match TRBD2. Sequences were obtained from peripheral blood. This clonotype was sampled from a woman aged 45-65 years with acute or convalescent COVID-19. CDR3 in DNA: TGTGCCAGCAGCTTAGAGGGACTAGCGGGGGGGCTTCACACGCAGTATTTT. Translation gives CASSLEGLAGGLHTQYF.